Presented here are 5 T cell receptor beta chains from one specimen sequenced in a study of tissue T cells after allogeneic stem cell transplantation. Time point denoted: mouse harvest day 14 after allogeneic transplant. Mouse grafts combined 10^7 T-cell-depleted bone marrow cells with 10^6 splenic CD5+ T cells. Sequenced by immunoSEQ multiplex PCR; TCRdb stores in-frame clones only, minus some. The sample includes more than 4,000 clones, around 43% seen only once; the top ten take 35% to 40%. The source material was lymph node tissue. The receptors were sampled from a female BALB/c mouse given C57BL/6 T cells with graft-versus-host disease after an allogeneic hematopoietic cell transplant.

This clone has more than one count but fewer than ten. The gene names given are mouse names. The CDR3 is cut off 1 residue early in the read; its end comes from the germline J gene. J is TRBJ2-5 and V is TRBV3, with 9 bases aligning to TRBD1. The CDR3 spans 15 residues. After removal of 1 base from V and 2 bases from J, the junction contained 1 base not matched to a gene. CDR1 is SNHLY and CDR2 is FYNGKV in the germline V gene (reference sequence). The CDR3 sequence is CASSLEGQGQDTQYF. The sequenced part of the CDR3 DNA is TGTGCCAGCAGCTTAGAGGGACAGGGCCAAGACACCCAGTAC.

This clone was counted only a few times. The listed genes are named as in mouse. The CDR3 end falls 1 residue outside the read, so it is completed with the germline J gene. The gene calls are TRBV31 and TRBJ1-4, with 8 bases aligning to TRBD1. Trimming took 0 bases from V and 8 from J; bases not matched to a gene: 5. Germline V gene sequence: CDR1 GKSSPN, CDR2 SITVG. There are 14 residues in the CDR3. The part of the CDR3 DNA that was read is TGTGCCTGGAGTCTAGCAGGGGGCGGGGAAAGATTATTT. The encoded protein is CAWSLAGGGERLF. The CDR3 in full is CAWSLAGGGERLFF. The whole variable domain, filled in from reference TRBV31 and TRBJ1-4, reads AQTIHQWPVAEIKAVGSPLSLGCTIKGKSSPNLYWYWQATGGTLQQLFYSITVGQVESVVQLNLSASRPKDDQFILSTEKLLLSHSGFYLCAWSLAGGGERLFFGHGTKLSVL.

As concerns this clone: Mouse germline and gene names are used. The sequence runs out 1 residue before the end of the CDR3; the remainder is reconstructed from the germline J gene. The chain uses TRBV16 and TRBJ2-4, with D unresolved. Germline-derived CDR1 and CDR2 are SGHSA and FRNQAP. This CDR3 comprises 12 residues. V was shortened by 5 bases and J by 4 bases, with 7 bases between the two germline ends. The sequenced part of the CDR3 DNA is TGTGCAAGCAGCCGACCGGAAAACACCTTGTAC. It translates to CASSRPENTLY. Given in full, the CDR3 is CASSRPENTLYF. Using reference TRBV16 and TRBJ2-4 for the parts outside the CDR3, the full variable domain is NAGVIQTPRHKVTGKGQEATLWCEPISGHSAVFWYRQTIVQGLEFLTYFRNQAPIDDSGMPKERFSAQMPNQSHSTLKIQSTQPQDSAVYLCASSRPENTLYFGAGTRLSVL.

Regarding this clone: Gene names are the mouse ones. Read sequence stops 1 residue before the CDR3 end, and the germline J gene provides the missing end. The chain couples TRBV13-2 to TRBJ2-7; the D gene is possibly TRBD1 (6 bases). The V and J ends lost 1 base and 3 bases respectively, with 8 bases between them. Germline V gives CDR1 NNHNN, CDR2 SYGAGS (reference sequence). The CDR3 loop spans 13 amino acids. Incomplete CDR3 DNA: TGTGCCAGCGGTGATAAGGGGGACTATGAACAGTAC. This sequence encodes CASGDKGDYEQY. From start to end, the CDR3 is CASGDKGDYEQYF.

This clone rates as medium-sized. The gene symbols are mouse symbols. The read halts 1 residue ahead of the CDR3 end, with the missing end drawn from the germline J gene. The chain links TRBV13-2 to TRBJ1-4; D perhaps matches TRBD1 (5 bases). The CDR3 runs to 14 residues. Trimming took off 5 bases at V and 0 bases at J, with 8 bases between the two ends. Germline V CDR1 and CDR2: NNHNN, SYGAGS (reference sequence). The sequenced part of the CDR3 DNA is TGTGCCAGCGGGACAGAAATTTCCAACGAAAGATTATTT. It translates to CASGTEISNERLF. The full CDR3 protein is CASGTEISNERLFF.